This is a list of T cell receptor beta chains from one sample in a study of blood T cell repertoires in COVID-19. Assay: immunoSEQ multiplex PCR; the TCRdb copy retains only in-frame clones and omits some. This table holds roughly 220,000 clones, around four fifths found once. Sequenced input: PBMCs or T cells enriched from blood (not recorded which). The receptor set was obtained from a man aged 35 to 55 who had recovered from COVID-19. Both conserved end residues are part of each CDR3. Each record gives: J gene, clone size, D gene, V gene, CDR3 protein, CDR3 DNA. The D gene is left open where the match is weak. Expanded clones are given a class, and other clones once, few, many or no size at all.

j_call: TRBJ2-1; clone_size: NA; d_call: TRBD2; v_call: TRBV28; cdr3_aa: CASSPGGGSYNEQFF; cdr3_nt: TGTGCCAGCAGCCCCGGGGGGGGGTCCTACAATGAGCAGTTCTTC
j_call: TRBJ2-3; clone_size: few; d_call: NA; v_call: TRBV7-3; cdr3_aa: CASSKQGGTDTQYF; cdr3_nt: TGTGCCAGCAGCAAACAGGGGGGGACAGATACGCAGTATTTT
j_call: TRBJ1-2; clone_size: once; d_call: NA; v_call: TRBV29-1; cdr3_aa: CSALGGRAYGYTF; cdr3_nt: TGCAGCGCCCTAGGGGGGAGGGCCTATGGCTACACCTTC
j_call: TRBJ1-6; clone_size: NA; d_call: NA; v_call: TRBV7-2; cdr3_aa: CASSLAGRGTSSYNSPLHF; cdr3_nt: TGTGCCAGCAGCTTAGCGGGCAGGGGAACGAGCTCCTATAATTCACCCCTCCACTTT
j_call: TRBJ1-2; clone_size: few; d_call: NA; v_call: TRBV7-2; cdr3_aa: CASSLATKRYGYTF; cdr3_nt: TGTGCCAGCAGCTTAGCGACGAAGCGCTATGGCTACACCTTC
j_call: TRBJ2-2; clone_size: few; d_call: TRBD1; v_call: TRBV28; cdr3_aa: CASSLGQPTGELFF; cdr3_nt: TGTGCCAGCAGTTTGGGACAGCCCACCGGGGAGCTGTTTTTT
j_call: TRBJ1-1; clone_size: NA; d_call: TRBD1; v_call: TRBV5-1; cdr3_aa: CASSPTGFVLDEAFF; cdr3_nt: TGCGCCAGCAGCCCGACAGGGTTTGTTTTGGATGAAGCTTTCTTT
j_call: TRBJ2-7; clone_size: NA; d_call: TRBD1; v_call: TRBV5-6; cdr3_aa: CASSSTGAQYF; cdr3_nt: TGTGCCAGCAGCTCAACAGGGGCGCAGTACTTC
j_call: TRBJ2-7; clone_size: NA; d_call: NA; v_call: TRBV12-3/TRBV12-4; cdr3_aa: CASSLDSAYEQYF; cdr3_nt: TGTGCCAGCAGTTTGGACTCAGCCTACGAGCAGTACTTC
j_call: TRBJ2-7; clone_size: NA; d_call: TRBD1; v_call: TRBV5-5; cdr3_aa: CASSSTGGHYEQYF; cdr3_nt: TGTGCCAGCAGCTCGACAGGGGGCCACTACGAGCAGTACTTC
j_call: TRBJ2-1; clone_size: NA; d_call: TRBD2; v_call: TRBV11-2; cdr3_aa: CASTLAGSYNEQFF; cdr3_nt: TGTGCCAGCACCCTAGCGGGGTCCTACAATGAGCAGTTCTTC
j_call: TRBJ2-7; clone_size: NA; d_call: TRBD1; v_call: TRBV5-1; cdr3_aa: CASSWNTGGEQYEQYF; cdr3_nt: TGCGCCAGCAGCTGGAATACAGGGGGCGAGCAGTACGAGCAGTACTTC
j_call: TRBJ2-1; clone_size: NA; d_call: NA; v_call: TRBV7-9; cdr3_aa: CASSPPDSPYNEQFF; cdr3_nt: TGTGCCAGCAGCCCGCCGGACAGCCCCTACAATGAGCAGTTCTTC
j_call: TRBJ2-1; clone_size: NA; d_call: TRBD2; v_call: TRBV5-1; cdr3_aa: CASSLEGTSGGAIEQFF; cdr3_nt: TGCGCCAGCAGCTTGGAAGGGACTAGCGGGGGGGCTATTGAGCAGTTCTTC
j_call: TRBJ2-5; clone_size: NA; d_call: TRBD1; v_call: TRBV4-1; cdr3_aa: CASSQQGELKGTQYF; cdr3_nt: TGCGCCAGCAGCCAGCAGGGGGAATTGAAAGGGACCCAGTACTTC
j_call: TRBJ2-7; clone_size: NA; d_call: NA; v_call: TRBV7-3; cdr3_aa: CASGLGSSYEQYF; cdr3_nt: TGTGCCAGCGGTTTGGGCAGTTCCTACGAGCAGTACTTC
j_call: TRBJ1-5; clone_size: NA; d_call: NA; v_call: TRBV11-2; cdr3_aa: CASSSLQGNQPQHF; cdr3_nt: TGTGCCAGCAGCTCACTCCAGGGAAATCAGCCCCAGCATTTT
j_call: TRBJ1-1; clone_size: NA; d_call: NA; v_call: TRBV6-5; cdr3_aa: CASRRTVGSTEAFF; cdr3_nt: TGTGCCAGCAGACGGACTGTGGGGAGCACTGAAGCTTTCTTT
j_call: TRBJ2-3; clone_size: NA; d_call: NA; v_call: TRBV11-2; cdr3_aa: CASSYSGGTDTQYF; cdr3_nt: TGTGCCAGCAGCTACAGCGGAGGCACAGATACGCAGTATTTT
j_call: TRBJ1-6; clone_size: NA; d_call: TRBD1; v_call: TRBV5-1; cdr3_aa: CASSPGTGGNSPLHF; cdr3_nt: TGCGCCAGCAGCCCCGGGACAGGGGGTAATTCACCCCTCCACTTT
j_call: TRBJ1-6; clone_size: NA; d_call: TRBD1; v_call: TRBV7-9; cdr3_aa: CASSLPGQGYSPLHF; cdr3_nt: TGTGCCAGCAGCTTACCGGGACAGGGGTATTCACCCCTCCACTTT
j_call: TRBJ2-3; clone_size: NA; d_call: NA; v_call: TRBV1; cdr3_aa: CTSSPRPVRDFPPSTDTQYF; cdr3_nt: TGCACCAGCAGCCCACGCCCGGTTCGGGACTTCCCCCCTAGCACAGATACGCAGTATTTT
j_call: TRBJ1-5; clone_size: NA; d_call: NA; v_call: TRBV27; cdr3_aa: CASSLLWHRNQPQHF; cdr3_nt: TGTGCCAGCAGTTTACTGTGGCACCGCAATCAGCCCCAGCATTTT
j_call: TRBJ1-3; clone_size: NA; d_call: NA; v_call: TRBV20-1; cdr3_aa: CSASTRRDTGYIYF; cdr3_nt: TGCAGTGCTAGTACACGAAGGGACACGGGTTACATATATTTT
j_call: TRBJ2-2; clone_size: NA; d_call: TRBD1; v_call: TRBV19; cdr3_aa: CASSIQGAAGELFF; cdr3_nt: TGTGCCAGTAGTATACAGGGGGCAGCCGGGGAGCTGTTTTTT
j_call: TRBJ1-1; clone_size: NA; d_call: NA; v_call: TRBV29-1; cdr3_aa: CSVESGGTEAFF; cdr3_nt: TGCAGCGTTGAATCCGGGGGCACTGAAGCTTTCTTT
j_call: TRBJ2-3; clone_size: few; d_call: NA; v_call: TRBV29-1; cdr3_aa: CSVEAPGSADTQYF; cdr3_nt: TGCAGCGTTGAAGCGCCGGGGTCGGCAGATACGCAGTATTTT
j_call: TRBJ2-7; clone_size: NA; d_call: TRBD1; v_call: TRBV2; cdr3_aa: CASNPGQGAYEQYF; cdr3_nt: TGTGCCAGCAATCCGGGACAGGGGGCCTACGAGCAGTACTTC
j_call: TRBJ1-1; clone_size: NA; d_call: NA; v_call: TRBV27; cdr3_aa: CASTWSTEAFF; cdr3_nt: TGTGCCAGCACCTGGAGCACTGAAGCTTTCTTT
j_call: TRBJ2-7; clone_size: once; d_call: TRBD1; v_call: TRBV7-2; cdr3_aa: CASSAGQGGYEQYF; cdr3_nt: TGTGCCAGCAGCGCCGGACAGGGTGGCTACGAGCAGTACTTC
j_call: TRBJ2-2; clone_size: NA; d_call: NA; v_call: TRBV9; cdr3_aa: CASSGIPTGELFF; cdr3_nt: TGTGCCAGCAGCGGTATCCCCACCGGGGAGCTGTTTTTT
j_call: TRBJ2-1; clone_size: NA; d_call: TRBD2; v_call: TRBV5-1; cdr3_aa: CASSILAGAYNEQFF; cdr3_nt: TGCGCCAGCAGCATACTAGCGGGGGCCTACAATGAGCAGTTCTTC
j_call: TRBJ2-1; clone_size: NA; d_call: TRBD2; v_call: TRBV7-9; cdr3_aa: CASSLLAGGSNEQFF; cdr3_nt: TGTGCCAGCAGCTTACTAGCGGGAGGGTCGAATGAGCAGTTCTTC
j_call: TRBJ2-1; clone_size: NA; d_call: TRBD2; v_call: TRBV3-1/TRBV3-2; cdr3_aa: CASSQPGTSNVF; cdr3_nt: TGTGCCAGCAGCCAACCCGGGACTAGTAACGTCTTC
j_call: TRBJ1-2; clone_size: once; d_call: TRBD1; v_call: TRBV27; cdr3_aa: CASSRGTGDRYGYTF; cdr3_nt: TGTGCCAGCAGTCGAGGGACAGGGGATCGCTATGGCTACACCTTC
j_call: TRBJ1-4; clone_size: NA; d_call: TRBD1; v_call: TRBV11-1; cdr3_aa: CASSQRGQGGKLFF; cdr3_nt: TGTGCCAGCAGCCAGCGGGGACAGGGAGGAAAACTGTTTTTT
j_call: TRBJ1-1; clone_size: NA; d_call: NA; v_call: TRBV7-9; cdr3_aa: CASSSQGSAEAFF; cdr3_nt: TGTGCCAGCAGCTCGCAGGGGTCTGCTGAAGCTTTCTTT
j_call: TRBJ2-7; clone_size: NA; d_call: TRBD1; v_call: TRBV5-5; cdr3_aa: CASGAGGKYEQYF; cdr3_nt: TGTGCCAGCGGGGCAGGGGGCAAGTACGAGCAGTACTTC
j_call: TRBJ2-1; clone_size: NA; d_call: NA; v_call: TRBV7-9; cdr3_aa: CASSSWPGEQFF; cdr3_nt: TGTGCCAGCAGCTCCTGGCCAGGCGAGCAGTTCTTC
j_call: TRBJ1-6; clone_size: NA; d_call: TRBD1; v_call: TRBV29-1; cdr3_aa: CSVATGGTPNNSPLHF; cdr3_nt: TGCAGCGTGGCTACAGGGGGCACACCAAATAATTCACCCCTCCACTTT
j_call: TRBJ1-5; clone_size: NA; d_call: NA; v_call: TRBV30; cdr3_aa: CAWSVSSRGQPQHF; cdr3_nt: TGTGCCTGGAGTGTCTCCTCCCGCGGGCAGCCCCAGCATTTT
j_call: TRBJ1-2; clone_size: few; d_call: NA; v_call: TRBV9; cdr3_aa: CASSVADQGNIHGYTF; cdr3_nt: TGTGCCAGCAGCGTAGCCGACCAGGGTAACATTCATGGCTACACCTTC
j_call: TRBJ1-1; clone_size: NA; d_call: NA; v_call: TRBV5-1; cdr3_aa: CASSVGQNTEAFF; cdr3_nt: TGCGCCAGCAGCGTGGGACAGAACACTGAAGCTTTCTTT
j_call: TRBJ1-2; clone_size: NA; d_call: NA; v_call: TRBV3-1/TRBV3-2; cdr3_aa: CASSLETELDYTF; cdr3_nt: TGTGCCAGCAGCCTTGAGACAGAGCTAGACTACACCTTC
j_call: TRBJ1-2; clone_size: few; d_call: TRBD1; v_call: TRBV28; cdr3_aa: CASSSDGQGTGYTF; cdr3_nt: TGTGCCAGCAGTTCCGATGGACAGGGGACTGGCTACACCTTC
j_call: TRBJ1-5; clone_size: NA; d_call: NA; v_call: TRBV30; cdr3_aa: CAWSPGHLSNQPQHF; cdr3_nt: TGTGCCTGGAGCCCTGGGCACCTTAGCAATCAGCCCCAGCATTTT
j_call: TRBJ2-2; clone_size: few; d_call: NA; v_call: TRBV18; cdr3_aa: CASSPVGVGGTGELFF; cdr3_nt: TGTGCCAGCTCACCAGTAGGCGTTGGAGGCACCGGGGAGCTGTTTTTT
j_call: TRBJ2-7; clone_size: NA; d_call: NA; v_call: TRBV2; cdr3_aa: CASTPGGGTPYEQYF; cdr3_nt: TGTGCCAGCACCCCAGGTGGCGGGACCCCCTACGAGCAGTACTTC
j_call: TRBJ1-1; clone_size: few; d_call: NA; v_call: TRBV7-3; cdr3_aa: CASSLMTDTEAFF; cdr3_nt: TGTGCCAGCAGCTTAATGACAGACACTGAAGCTTTCTTT
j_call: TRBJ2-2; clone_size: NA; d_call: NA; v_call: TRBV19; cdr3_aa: CASRSPVYGFTGELFF; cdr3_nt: TGTGCCAGTAGATCCCCCGTATACGGGTTCACCGGGGAGCTGTTTTTT
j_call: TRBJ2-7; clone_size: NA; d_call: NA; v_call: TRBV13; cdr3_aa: CASSSTQGTTGTYEQYF; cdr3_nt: TGTGCCAGCAGCTCCACCCAGGGGACTACCGGAACCTACGAGCAGTACTTC
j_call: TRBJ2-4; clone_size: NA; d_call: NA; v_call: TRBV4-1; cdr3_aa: CASSQDRRGLGKNIQYF; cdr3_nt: TGCGCCAGCAGCCAAGATCGAAGAGGACTGGGGAAAAACATTCAGTACTTC
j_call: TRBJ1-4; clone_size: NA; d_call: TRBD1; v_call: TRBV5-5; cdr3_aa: CASSWTGDSGEKLFF; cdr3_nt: TGTGCCAGCAGCTGGACAGGGGATTCGGGGGAAAAACTGTTTTTT
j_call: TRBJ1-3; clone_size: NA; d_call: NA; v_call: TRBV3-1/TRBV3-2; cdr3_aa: CASSQFRGSGNTIYF; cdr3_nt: TGTGCCAGCAGCCAATTTCGGGGCTCTGGAAACACCATATATTTT
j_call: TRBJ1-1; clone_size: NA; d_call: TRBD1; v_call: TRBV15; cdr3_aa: CATSRDGTGVRAFF; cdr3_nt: TGTGCCACCAGCAGAGATGGGACAGGGGTTCGGGCTTTCTTT